The clone carrying this T cell receptor (beta chain) was observed many times. Its antigen is unidentified. CDR3-region Arm-PCR and iRepertoire HTBI primers produced the TCR beta libraries. Each CDR3 protein is one row after TCRdb ran MiXCR on the multiplex PCR reads. The repertoire has 200,000 to 300,000 distinct CDR3 sequences, around 21% of them found once; the top ten carry more than 11%. This sample stems from a study of regulatory T cells in long-lasting Graves disease. Findings and caveats of the study: New patients shared fewer than 1,000 public clonotypes, and persistent patients shared more, with about 2,500. Accuracy might have suffered from few samples.

The sample's time point: newly diagnosed GD, antithyroid drugs for less than 3 months. PBMC RNA served as the TCR library source. V dropped 4 bases and J dropped 0 bases, with 10 bases sitting between them. Per the germline V gene, CDR1 is SNHLY and CDR2 is FYNNEI. The CDR3 runs to 14 residues. The TCR was taken from a female donor with Graves disease. The chain joins TRBV2 to TRBJ2-7; tentatively, D is TRBD1 (6 bases). Sample: peripheral blood mononuclear cells (PBMCs), taken at new diagnosis, from a patient treated with antithyroid drugs. The CDR3 sequence is CASSGTESSYEQYF. The CDR3 bases are TGTGCCAGCAGTGGGACAGAGAGCTCCTACGAGCAGTACTTC.